Listed here is a single T cell receptor (beta chain). The data were taken from a study of blood T cell repertoires in COVID-19. At the level of the study: The study drew acute and convalescent COVID-19 samples from the United States, Italy and Spain. T cells, B-cell-depleted T cells, or PBMCs supplied cDNA or gDNA.

The authors' processing: Amplification of reference gene primers was used by the study to estimate nucleated cell counts. Repertoires were generated with immunoSEQ multiplex PCR, while TCRdb's copy carries only in-frame clones and drops some. Clone size and V and J calls were adopted from that table, with D and trimming inferred from the DNA. Here the sample spans 250,000 to 300,000 clones, around 86% being singletons. The germline V and J ends were trimmed by 7 bases and 0 bases, with 13 bases remaining between them. Per the germline V gene, CDR1 is LNHDA and CDR2 is SQIVND (reference sequence). CDR3 size: 15 residues.

This TCR was sampled from a woman between 25 and 40 years old with active or convalescent COVID-19. The chain couples TRBV19 to TRBJ1-3; D uncertain. Sequencing was done on a sample of peripheral blood. This CDR3 is CASINLGVSGNTIYF. The DNA for the CDR3 is TGTGCCAGTATTAACCTGGGAGTCTCTGGAAACACCATATATTTT.